The 16 T cell receptor beta chains in this list originate from one sample, sequenced in a study of radiotherapy plus CTLA-4 blockade in lung cancer. Sequenced by immunoSEQ multiplex PCR; TCRdb stores in-frame clones only, minus some. The repertoire holds 85,000 to 130,000 clones, more than 70% seen once, with about 2.2% in the top ten. The specimen comprised peripheral blood, sampled from a patient treated with radiotherapy plus ipilimumab. Receptors were obtained from a human donor with non-small cell lung cancer that progressed on radiotherapy plus ipilimumab. Some clones in this sample may be carry-over from other donors' samples.

V gene TRBV29-1 combines with J gene TRBJ1-6, with a tentative D call TRBD1 (5 bases). CDR1 and CDR2 from the germline V gene are SQVTM and ANQGSEA. The CDR3 sequence is 15 residues long. Deletions cut 6 bases from V and 9 bases from J, with 21 bases between. For the CDR3, the DNA is TGCAGCGTAAAGAGGGATTCGTCAGGGACTTCACCCCTCCACTTT. This encodes CSVKRDSSGTSPLHF.

The chain joins TRBV7-6 to TRBJ2-7; D uncertain. V was shortened by 0 bases and J by 6 bases, with 6 bases between the two germline ends. The CDR3 runs 12 residues. Germline V gene lookup returns CDR1 SGHVS and CDR2 FNYEAQ. The CDR3 spells CASSLAPGEQYF. The CDR3 coding sequence is TGTGCCAGCAGCTTAGCTCCGGGCGAGCAGTACTTC.

The CDR3 region is CASNPSGNTEAFF. The CDR3 bases are TGTGCCAGCAACCCCAGCGGGAACACTGAAGCTTTCTTT. This chain uses TRBV27 with TRBJ1-1, with D uncertain. With 7 bases removed from V and 1 base from J, the gap between germline ends came to 10 bases. Germline V CDR1 and CDR2: MNHEY, SMNVEV (reference sequence). The length of the CDR3 is 13 residues.

V gene TRBV30 combines with J gene TRBJ2-6; 7 bases match TRBD1. Germline V gene data show CDR1 as GTSNPN and CDR2 as SVGIG (reference sequence). The CDR3 runs 17 residues. V dropped 6 bases and J dropped 3; count of bases not matched to a gene: 14. The CDR3 DNA follows: TGTGCCTGCAGATACCGGGACAGACAGAATGGGGCCAACGTCCTGACTTTC. The encoded protein is CACRYRDRQNGANVLTF.

V usage is TRBV7-9 and J usage is TRBJ1-1, with 7 positions matching TRBD1. CDR1 is SEHNR, CDR2 FQNEAQ, per germline (reference sequence). The J segment lost 1 base and the V segment lost 11 bases, leaving 7 bases of the junction unmatched. CDR3 length equals 13 residues. CDR3 sequence (DNA): TGTGCCGGAATGGGACAGCAGAACACTGAAGCTTTCTTT. Amino acid sequence: CAGMGQQNTEAFF.

CDR3 in amino acids: CASSLTNTGELFF. DNA for the CDR3: TGCGCCAGCAGCTTGACAAACACCGGGGAGCTGTTTTTT. The chain carries TRBV5-1 and TRBJ2-2; unclear D gene. The CDR3 runs 13 residues. With 1 base removed from V and 2 bases from J, the gap between germline ends came to 3 bases. The germline CDR1 and CDR2 sequences are SGHRS and YFSETQ.

This clone was seen more than once but under ten times. The V gene is TRBV6-5, the J gene TRBJ2-3; the D is unclear. V gave up 6 bases and J gave up 0 bases, with 13 bases separating them. CDR1 MNHEY and CDR2 SVGAGI come from the germline V gene. The CDR3 totals 15 residues. CDR3 protein: CASRTGRFSTDTQYF. The CDR3, as DNA: TGTGCCAGCAGAACCGGGCGATTTAGCACAGATACGCAGTATTTT.

The chain recombines TRBV1 with TRBJ1-1. TRBV1 is classified as a pseudogene. The CDR3 runs to 15 residues. The CDR3 sequence is CTSSQRRGECTEAFF. CDR3 coding DNA: TGCACCAGCAGCCAAAGAAGGGGGGAGTGCACTGAAGCTTTCTTT.

The chain combines TRBV5-1 with TRBJ2-7; 11 nucleotides match TRBD2. CDR1 SGHRS and CDR2 YFSETQ come from the germline V gene. The CDR3 spans 15 residues. V was pared by 3 bases and J by 7 bases, with 9 bases of the junction left unmatched. As DNA, the CDR3 is TGCGCCAGCAGCTACTTAGCGGGGGGGCCAGGGGAGCAGTACTTC. Amino acids: CASSYLAGGPGEQYF.

This chain connects TRBV5-1 to TRBJ2-1; D is possibly TRBD1 (6 bases). In germline, CDR1 is SGHRS, CDR2 YFSETQ. The CDR3 has 15 residues. The V end lost 2 bases, the J end lost 1 base, and 10 bases lay between the germline ends. The CDR3 reads CASSFSQGSYNEQFF. CDR3 sequence (DNA): TGCGCCAGCAGCTTTTCCCAGGGGTCCTACAATGAGCAGTTCTTC.

The chain has TRBV18 and TRBJ1-1; 8 positions agree with TRBD1. V shed 5 bases, J shed 3 bases, and the junction held 5 bases outside the gene matches. Per the germline V gene, CDR1 is KGHSH and CDR2 is LQKENI. CDR3 length: 14 amino acids. The CDR3 loop is CASSSTGGHTEAFF. DNA for the CDR3: TGTGCCAGCTCATCAACAGGGGGGCACACTGAAGCTTTCTTT.

The chain carries TRBV5-4 and TRBJ2-7, with TRBD2 matching 10 bases. V was clipped by 4 bases and J by 2 bases; unmatched bases: 6. The CDR3 has 15 amino acids. Germline loops: CDR1 SGHNT, CDR2 YYREEE (reference sequence). The CDR3 loop is CASSIAGGRTYEQYF. CDR3 DNA sequence: TGTGCCAGCAGCATAGCGGGGGGAAGGACCTACGAGCAGTACTTC.

The genes are TRBV2 and TRBJ1-2; 8 nucleotides align to TRBD1. The V gene's germline CDR1 is SNHLY and CDR2 FYNNEI. CDR3 length equals 13 residues. V lost 8 bases and J lost 1; bases outside the gene matches: 3. CDR3 nucleotide sequence: TGTGCCAGCCAGGGGGCACTTAACTATGGCTACACCTTC. Translating it yields CASQGALNYGYTF.

The chain recombines TRBV5-6 with TRBJ1-5; D gene ambiguous. CDR3 size: 14 residues. V dropped 0 bases and J dropped 5 bases, with 9 bases sitting between them. CDR1 and CDR2 from the germline V gene are SGHDT and YYEEEE. The CDR3 DNA sequence: TGTGCCAGCAGCTTGGGAGCGGCGGATCAGCCCCAGCATTTT. It codes for CASSLGAADQPQHF.

The chain joins TRBV28 to TRBJ1-4; unclear D gene. V dropped 6 bases and J dropped 3 bases, with 17 bases sitting between them. Germline V gene sequence: CDR1 MDHEN, CDR2 SYDVKM. The CDR3 is made up of 16 amino acids. The CDR3 nucleotides read TGTGCCAGCAGGAGGGCCGGTTTTTCAGCTAATGAAAAACTGTTTTTT. It codes for CASRRAGFSANEKLFF.

The chain is built from TRBV9 and TRBJ1-2, with unresolved D. The CDR3 has 13 amino acids. Germline CDR1 is SGDLS and CDR2 is YYNGEE. V shed 0 bases and J shed 5 bases, with 8 bases lying between them. The CDR3 is CASSVGQLYGYTF. DNA of the CDR3: TGTGCCAGCAGCGTAGGTCAGTTATATGGCTACACCTTC.